Shown below are 11 T cell receptor beta chains from a single sample sequenced in a study of T cell changes during pregnancy in multiple sclerosis. Sequencing was performed with immunoSEQ multiplex PCR; in TCRdb, only in-frame clones are kept and a portion is missing. The sample records tens of thousands of clones, around 90% being singletons. The source was peripheral blood, collected in the first trimester of pregnancy. These receptors originate from a female donor in good health, enrolled as a control in a pregnancy study.

The V call is TRBV12-5, the J call TRBJ1-2; 9 nucleotides agree with TRBD1. V dropped 1 base and J dropped 10; count of bases not matched to a gene: 4. CDR1 and CDR2 (germline): LGHNT, FRNRAP. There are 13 residues in the CDR3. The CDR3 spells CASGLGGTGSYTF. In DNA form, the CDR3 reads TGTGCTAGTGGTTTGGGCGGGACAGGGTCCTACACCTTC.

The V gene is TRBV7-9, the J gene TRBJ2-1; 7 nucleotides match TRBD2. V lost 11 bases, J lost 1 base, and 17 bases stayed unmatched. CDR3 length: 17 amino acids. The germline CDR1 and CDR2 sequences are SEHNR and FQNEAQ (reference sequence). For the CDR3, the DNA is TGTGCCTCCCGGGGGGTCGGGGGGAGGGTGTCCTACAATGAGCAGTTCTTC. Translating it yields CASRGVGGRVSYNEQFF. Full variable domain (outside the CDR3, taken from reference TRBV7-9 and TRBJ2-1): DTGVSQNPRHKITKRGQNVTFRCDPISEHNRLYWYRQTLGQGPEFLTYFQNEAQLEKSRLLSDRFSAERPKGSFSTLEIQRTEQGDSAMYLCASRGVGGRVSYNEQFFGPGTRLTVL.

The chain employs TRBV7-3 and TRBJ2-1; the D gene is possibly TRBD2 (6 bases). V shed 1 base and J shed 2 bases, with 12 bases lying between them. The CDR3 is 16 residues long. CDR1 is SGHTA and CDR2 is FQGTGA in the germline V gene. The CDR3 coding sequence is TGTGCCAGCAGCTTAAATGGGGGAGGAACCTACAATGAGCAGTTCTTC. The encoded protein is CASSLNGGGTYNEQFF.

This clone has only one observation. The CDR3 sequence: CASSPTGLAGENEQFF. In nucleotides, the CDR3 is TGTGCCAGCTCACCTACGGGACTAGCGGGTGAGAATGAGCAGTTCTTC. The rearrangement uses TRBV18 and TRBJ2-1, with TRBD2 identical over 12 bases. Losses at the gene ends were 3 bases for V and 7 bases for J; bases not matched to a gene: 7. In germline, CDR1 is KGHSH, CDR2 LQKENI. This CDR3 is 16 amino acids long.

J is TRBJ1-2 and V is TRBV18; 7 bases fit TRBD1. This CDR3 has 15 amino acids. J was trimmed by 1 base and V by 3 bases; bases with no gene match: 5. Germline CDR1 KGHSH, CDR2 LQKENI. In nucleotides, the CDR3 is TGTGCCAGCTCACCTCAGGGGGACCTTAACTATGGCTACACCTTC. This translates into CASSPQGDLNYGYTF. Combining the CDR3 with reference TRBV18 and TRBJ1-2 gives the whole variable domain NAGVMQNPRHLVRRRGQEARLRCSPMKGHSHVYWYRQLPEEGLKFMVYLQKENIIDESGMPKERFSAEFPKEGPSILRIQQVVRGDSAAYFCASSPQGDLNYGYTFGSGTRLTVV.

This clone was observed once. The rearrangement uses TRBV5-4 and TRBJ2-2; 7 bases match TRBD2. The germline CDR1 and CDR2 sequences are SGHNT and YYREEE (reference sequence). The CDR3 consists of 18 residues. Germline trimming cut 4 bases from V and 2 bases from J; bases unmatched to any gene: 14. CDR3 coding DNA: TGTGCCAGCAGCCCTCACCGGCTAGCGGTCGGTAACACCGGGGAGCTGTTTTTT. Translation: CASSPHRLAVGNTGELFF.

Here the CDR3 DNA reads TGCAGCGTTTCTGATCTAGCGGGAGGGAACACCGGGGAGCTGTTTTTT. Protein product: CSVSDLAGGNTGELFF. V gene TRBV29-1 combines with J gene TRBJ2-2; 11 bases align to TRBD2. The CDR3 spans 16 residues. Germline-derived CDR1 and CDR2 are SQVTM and ANQGSEA. The V gene end was trimmed by 5 bases and the J gene end by 1 base; junction bases not matched to a gene: 6.

This clone has a single count. V gene TRBV7-8 combines with J gene TRBJ2-7, with D possibly TRBD2 on 6 matching bases. The CDR3 totals 13 residues. Germline values: CDR1 SGHVS, CDR2 FQNEAQ. Deletions cut 1 base from V and 7 bases from J, with 11 bases between. CDR3 DNA: TGTGCCAGCAGCTTAGGGGTGGGGGGAGAGCAGTACTTC. This gives the protein CASSLGVGGEQYF. Full variable domain (remainder filled in from reference TRBV7-8 and TRBJ2-7): GAGVSQSPRYKVAKRGQDVALRCDPISGHVSLFWYQQALGQGPEFLTYFQNEAQLDKSGLPSDRFFAERPEGSVSTLKIQRTQQEDSAVYLCASSLGVGGEQYFGPGTRLTVT.

The chain's CDR3 is CASSDRQGGTNEKLFF. The CDR3 nucleotides read TGTGCCAGCAGCGACCGACAGGGGGGAACTAATGAAAAACTGTTTTTT. The J gene is TRBJ1-4, the V gene TRBV7-2; 9 nucleotides match TRBD1. The V gene's germline CDR1 is SGHTA and CDR2 FQGNSA. Trimming at V came to 5 bases and at J to 1 base, leaving 5 bases not matched to a gene. The CDR3 consists of 16 residues.

The V and J genes are TRBV7-2 and TRBJ2-7, with unresolved D. This CDR3 region has 13 residues. The germline V gene encodes CDR1 SGHTA and CDR2 FQGNSA. Deletions cut 1 base from V and 6 bases from J, with 10 bases between. CDR3 protein: CASSLGGSGEQYF. The CDR3 DNA sequence: TGTGCCAGCAGCTTAGGAGGCTCGGGCGAGCAGTACTTC.

The genes are TRBV28 and TRBJ2-5; maybe TRBD1 (5 bases). This CDR3 is 14 amino acids long. Trimming removed 6 bases at V and 7 bases at J, with 18 bases between. Germline V CDR1 and CDR2: MDHEN, SYDVKM. The CDR3 DNA is TGTGCCAGCAGATCTCTGAATGCAGGGTCGACCCAGTACTTC. Translation: CASRSLNAGSTQYF.